One and the same sample provided the 26 T cell receptor beta chains below, sequenced in a study of shared clonotypes between healthy human individuals. Clones were read by immunoSEQ multiplex PCR, and TCRdb kept only the in-frame ones, dropping some. This table has about 380,000 clones, 90% to 98% appearing once. The material sequenced was memory CD8+ T cells sorted from blood. Sample subset: CD45RO+ cells pooled with CCR7-negative TemRA cells. These receptors were obtained from a man aged 25-45 years in good health.

This clone was seen a single time. The chain is built from TRBV5-6 and TRBJ2-3, with D possibly matching TRBD2 (6 bases). Trimming took off 4 bases at V and 2 bases at J, with 14 bases between the two ends. The CDR3 length is 15 residues. Per the germline V gene, CDR1 is SGHDT and CDR2 is YYEEEE. CDR3 sequence reads: CASSPVRGLTDTQYF. CDR3 nucleotides: TGTGCCAGCAGCCCCGTGAGGGGACTCACAGATACGCAGTATTTT.

The CDR3 loop reads CASSPWDDTDTQYF. The CDR3 coding sequence is TGCGCCAGCAGCCCATGGGACGACACAGATACGCAGTATTTT. The V call is TRBV4-1, the J call TRBJ2-3; D assignment may be TRBD1 or TRBD2 (5 bases each). The CDR3 has 14 amino acids. V was cut by 4 bases and J by 2 bases, with 10 bases left in between. In germline, CDR1 is MGHRA, CDR2 YSYEKL.

The rearrangement links TRBV7-9 to TRBJ1-1; no firm D call. V shed 4 bases and J shed 9 bases, with 12 bases lying between them. The CDR3 has 12 amino acids. CDR1 is SEHNR, CDR2 FQNEAQ, per germline (reference sequence). The CDR3: CASSSYRIQAFF. The DNA for the CDR3 is TGTGCCAGCAGCTCCTACAGAATCCAAGCTTTCTTT.

The chain is built from TRBV29-1 and TRBJ1-4, with a tentative D call TRBD1 (5 bases). Trimming took off 6 bases at V and 7 bases at J, with 15 bases between the two ends. This CDR3 is built from 13 residues. The germline gives CDR1 SQVTM, CDR2 ANQGSEA. The CDR3 DNA reads TGCAGCGTCCTCAGGGCGGGTTCTGAAAAACTGTTTTTT. Protein: CSVLRAGSEKLFF.

The chain has TRBV29-1 and TRBJ2-7; possibly TRBD1 for D (5 bases). Germline V lookup: CDR1 SQVTM, CDR2 ANQGSEA. Trimming took 7 bases from V and 0 from J, leaving 13 bases between them. This CDR3 contains 13 residues. The CDR3 spells CSAVGQNSYEQYF. The DNA of the CDR3 is TGCAGCGCTGTGGGGCAGAACTCCTACGAGCAGTACTTC.

V is TRBV6-5 and J is TRBJ2-7, with TRBD2 identical over 8 bases. V lost 2 bases to trimming and J lost 2 bases; unmatched junction nucleotides: 8. The CDR3 contains 16 residues. Germline CDR1 reads MNHEY; CDR2 reads SVGAGI. The CDR3 reads CASSYGAGGGAYEQYF. The CDR3, as DNA: TGTGCCAGCAGTTACGGGGCGGGAGGAGGGGCCTACGAGCAGTACTTC.

J is TRBJ2-3 and V is TRBV6-5; TRBD2 is a possible D gene (7 bases). V shed 2 bases and J shed 0 bases, with 9 bases lying between them. This CDR3 comprises 15 residues. CDR1 MNHEY and CDR2 SVGAGI come from the germline V gene. CDR3 residues: CASSYAGASTDTQYF. The DNA of the CDR3 is TGTGCCAGCAGTTACGCGGGGGCTAGCACAGATACGCAGTATTTT.

The V call is TRBV28, the J call TRBJ2-6, with D perhaps TRBD1 (6 bases). The CDR3 runs 16 residues. In germline, CDR1 is MDHEN, CDR2 SYDVKM. Trimming removed 5 bases from V and 0 bases from J, with 11 bases in between. For the CDR3, the DNA is TGTGCCAGCAGTCTAGAAGGGGGCTCTGGGGCCAACGTCCTGACTTTC. Protein: CASSLEGGSGANVLTF.

This chain links TRBV7-3 with TRBJ2-1, with D tentatively TRBD2 (5 bases). The CDR3 loop spans 17 amino acids. Germline V gene data show CDR1 as SGHTA and CDR2 as FQGTGA. The V gene lost 2 bases and the J gene lost 0 bases, with 14 bases spanning the gap. CDR3 protein: CASSLWGRGSSYNEQFF. The DNA for the CDR3 is TGTGCCAGCAGCTTATGGGGTAGAGGGAGCTCCTACAATGAGCAGTTCTTC.

The V call is TRBV28, the J call TRBJ1-2, with D tentatively TRBD1 (5 bases). The V gene lost 8 bases and the J gene lost 8 bases, with 9 bases spanning the gap. This CDR3 contains 10 residues. Germline V gene sequence: CDR1 MDHEN, CDR2 SYDVKM. The CDR3 DNA reads as TGTGCCAGCTGGGGGTTCGGCTACACCTTC. This encodes CASWGFGYTF.

CDR3 region: CASSLMIGGNTGELFF. The CDR3 DNA follows: TGTGCCAGCAGCCTGATGATAGGGGGGAACACCGGGGAGCTGTTTTTT. The chain links TRBV7-9 to TRBJ2-2; possible D gene TRBD1, 6 bases. Germline V gene sequence: CDR1 SEHNR, CDR2 FQNEAQ (reference sequence). The CDR3 is 16 residues long. The ends were cut back, 5 bases at V and 1 base at J, with 14 bases in the middle.

This rearrangement joins TRBV5-1 to TRBJ2-7, with D perhaps TRBD2 (6 bases). The CDR3 runs 14 residues. CDR1 SGHRS and CDR2 YFSETQ come from the germline V gene. The V and J ends lost 4 bases and 1 base respectively, with 12 bases between them. This CDR3 is CASSTGLLSYEQYF. DNA for the CDR3: TGCGCCAGCAGCACCGGACTACTATCCTACGAGCAGTACTTC.

V is TRBV7-2 and J is TRBJ2-5, with 10 bases fitting TRBD2. The V and J ends lost 2 bases and 2 bases, in that order; junction bases with no gene match: 8. In germline, CDR1 is SGHTA, CDR2 FQGNSA. This CDR3 contains 17 residues. This CDR3 is CASSLLLAGGAQETQYF. In DNA, the CDR3 is TGTGCCAGCAGCTTATTGTTAGCGGGAGGCGCACAAGAGACCCAGTACTTC.

The J gene is TRBJ2-7, the V gene TRBV28, with 9 positions matching TRBD2. The germline V gene encodes CDR1 MDHEN and CDR2 SYDVKM. V trimming: 2 bases; J trimming: 2 bases; junction bases outside the gene matches: 10. The CDR3 runs to 17 residues. The CDR3 nucleotides are TGTGCCAGCAGTTTACTCTTACAGGGGACTAGCCCCTACGAGCAGTACTTC. Protein sequence: CASSLLLQGTSPYEQYF.

This rearrangement joins TRBV2 to TRBJ2-5, with no clear D. CDR1 is SNHLY and CDR2 is FYNNEI in the germline V gene. The CDR3 has 12 amino acids. V was shortened by 6 bases and J by 13 bases, with 18 bases between the two germline ends. The CDR3 nucleotides read TGTGCCAGCAGCAGAAACCGGGCGTCCGTGTACTTC. Protein: CASSRNRASVYF.

CDR3 coding DNA: TGCGCCAGCAGCGGGAGCCGTGACTCCTACGAGCAGTACTTC. Protein: CASSGSRDSYEQYF. V and J are TRBV5-1 and TRBJ2-7; weak D call: TRBD2 (5 bases). Germline CDR1 and CDR2: SGHRS and YFSETQ. V was trimmed by 4 bases and J by 0 bases, leaving 11 bases between them. This CDR3 region has 14 residues.

This chain links TRBV2 with TRBJ2-1, with D unresolved. Germline V gene lookup returns CDR1 SNHLY and CDR2 FYNNEI. This CDR3 has 12 amino acids. V lost 4 bases and J 7 bases, leaving 8 bases between the germline ends. The CDR3 is CASSAKINEQFF. The CDR3 DNA follows: TGTGCCAGCAGTGCCAAGATAAATGAGCAGTTCTTC.

This rearrangement joins TRBV2 to TRBJ2-3, with D possibly being TRBD1 (6 bases). This CDR3 is 11 amino acids long. Trimming removed 6 bases from V and 7 bases from J, with 8 bases in between. Germline V CDR1 and CDR2: SNHLY, FYNNEI. The CDR3 loop reads CASRQGYTQYF. CDR3 DNA sequence: TGTGCCAGCAGACAGGGCTATACGCAGTATTTT.

Remarks on this clone: The sample carries other DNA sequences with the same CDR3. This chain joins TRBV5-1 and TRBJ2-5, with no clear D. V shed 2 bases and J shed 1 base, with 3 bases lying between them. The CDR3 consists of 12 residues. From germline, CDR1 is SGHRS and CDR2 YFSETQ. The CDR3 DNA is TGCGCCAGCAGCTTTGCCCAAGAGACCCAGTACTTC. The encoded protein is CASSFAQETQYF.

V usage is TRBV6-5 and J usage is TRBJ1-4; no clear D. The V gene lost 2 bases and the J gene lost 3 bases, with 10 bases spanning the gap. CDR1 is MNHEY and CDR2 is SVGAGI in the germline V gene. The CDR3 spans 15 residues. The CDR3 is CASSYEGSANEKLFF. CDR3 DNA sequence: TGTGCCAGCAGTTACGAGGGCTCGGCTAATGAAAAACTGTTTTTT.

The J gene is TRBJ2-5, the V gene TRBV28; maybe TRBD1 (5 bases). The CDR3 is made up of 14 amino acids. With 3 bases removed from V and 1 base from J, the gap between germline ends came to 9 bases. Germline lookup yields CDR1 MDHEN and CDR2 SYDVKM. In DNA, the CDR3 is TGTGCCAGCAGTTTCGTAGACAGCCAAGAGACCCAGTACTTC. It is translated as CASSFVDSQETQYF.

This clone was detected only a few times. The gene calls are TRBV21-1 and TRBJ2-2; the D call TRBD1 from the table was never checked on the DNA. TRBV21-1 is designated a pseudogene. The CDR3 has 13 residues. The CDR3 DNA is TGTGCCAGCAGCACAGGGGACACCGGGGAGCTGTTTTTT. Translated, it gives CASSTGDTGELFF.

The gene calls are TRBV18 and TRBJ2-7; 7 bases map to TRBD2. CDR1 and CDR2 (germline): KGHSH, LQKENI. This CDR3 contains 16 residues. The ends lost 6 bases at V and 2 bases at J; junction bases unmatched: 13. The CDR3 here is CASSLQSPGLPYEQYF. Here the CDR3 DNA reads TGTGCCAGCTCGCTTCAATCACCGGGACTACCCTACGAGCAGTACTTC. The entire variable domain, with the rest obtained from reference TRBV18 and TRBJ2-7, is as follows: NAGVMQNPRHLVRRRGQEARLRCSPMKGHSHVYWYRQLPEEGLKFMVYLQKENIIDESGMPKERFSAEFPKEGPSILRIQQVVRGDSAAYFCASSLQSPGLPYEQYFGPGTRLTVT.

DNA of the CDR3: TGTGCCAGCAGTCCAGGGGGGCCGGGACAGCCCCAGCATTTT. Its translation: CASSPGGPGQPQHF. The chain couples TRBV27 to TRBJ1-5; 7 bases are shared with TRBD1. Per germline, CDR1 MNHEY and CDR2 SMNVEV (reference sequence). The V gene end was trimmed by 5 bases and the J gene end by 7 bases; junction bases not matched to a gene: 8. The CDR3 loop spans 14 amino acids.

The chain combines TRBV6-1 with TRBJ2-1, with 9 bases identical to TRBD2. This CDR3 is built from 13 residues. Losses at the gene ends were 7 bases for V and 8 bases for J; bases not matched to a gene: 6. CDR1 and CDR2 from the germline V gene are MNHNS and SASEGT. The CDR3 region is CASTSGRRDEQFF. CDR3 in DNA: TGTGCCAGCACCAGCGGGAGGCGGGATGAGCAGTTCTTC.

Comments on this clone: Other DNA sequences from this sample encode an identical CDR3 as well. The DNA for the CDR3 is TGTGCCAGCAGCCCAGGCGGTTTGAACACTGAAGCTTTCTTT. Amino acids: CASSPGGLNTEAFF. The chain links TRBV28 to TRBJ1-1; D remains unclear. V lost 6 bases and J 0 bases, leaving 11 bases between the germline ends. CDR3 size: 14 residues. CDR1 is MDHEN, CDR2 SYDVKM, per germline.